These T cell receptor beta chains were read from a single sample in a study of CD8 T cells in Susac syndrome. TCRdb re-analysed the immunoSEQ multiplex PCR reads in MiXCR, keeping a single row per CDR3 protein. The sample has some 120,000 distinct CDR3 sequences; around 94% are singletons. The sample taken for sequencing was CD8+ T cells from PBMCs. These receptors were collected from a human donor with Susac syndrome. The CDR3 runs from the conserved cysteine through the conserved F or W. The D gene is left open where the match is weak. Rows give clone size only sometimes, using once, few, many, or a class for an expanded clone.

-	TRBV4-3	-	TRBJ1-2	CASSQDWGNYGYTF	TGCGCCAGCAGCCAAGATTGGGGGAACTATGGCTACACCTTC
-	TRBV4-2	-	TRBJ2-6	CASSRDSGANVLTF	TGTGCCAGCAGCCGAGACTCTGGGGCCAACGTCCTGACTTTC
-	TRBV6-4	-	TRBJ2-1	CASSERGDGYNEQFF	TGTGCCAGCAGTGAGAGAGGGGACGGATACAATGAGCAGTTCTTC
-	TRBV5-8	-	TRBJ1-5	CASSPGTLESNQPQHF	TGTGCCAGCAGCCCCGGGACGTTGGAGAGCAATCAGCCCCAGCATTTT
TRBD2	TRBV29-1	-	TRBJ2-1	CSVRRGSHNEQFF	TGCAGCGTTAGGCGGGGGTCTCACAATGAGCAGTTCTTC
TRBD1	TRBV15	-	TRBJ1-2	CATSRTTRDRVRYGYTF	TGTGCCACCAGCAGAACAACCCGGGACAGGGTCCGATATGGCTACACCTTC
-	TRBV12-3/TRBV12-4	-	TRBJ2-7	CASSRAGGFAYEQYF	TGTGCCAGCAGTCGCGCCGGAGGTTTCGCCTACGAGCAGTACTTC
TRBD1	TRBV12-3/TRBV12-4	-	TRBJ1-5	CASSLEQGNQPQHF	TGTGCCAGCAGTTTGGAACAGGGGAATCAGCCCCAGCATTTT
-	TRBV13	once	TRBJ2-2	CASSLGPGTGELFF	TGTGCCAGCAGCTTAGGCCCGGGCACCGGGGAGCTGTTTTTT
-	TRBV25-1	-	TRBJ2-3	CASSRSDGSRTSTDTQYF	TGTGCCAGCAGCCGATCGGACGGTAGCAGGACTAGCACAGATACGCAGTATTTT
-	TRBV6-2/TRBV6-3	few	TRBJ2-1	CASKHENSNEQFF	TGTGCCAGCAAACACGAGAACAGCAATGAGCAGTTCTTC